The rows below give T cell receptor beta chains drawn from one sample of a study of CD8+ T cells in alopecia areata. The protocol was immunoSEQ multiplex PCR, while the TCRdb copy is restricted to in-frame clones and leaves out a portion. The table has some 180,000 clones, approximately 55% seen once. The source was CD8+ T cells sorted from blood, collected at week 24, from a patient treated with tofacitinib. Receptors originate from a human donor with alopecia areata. Each CDR3 is given with its conserved first and last residue. A D gene is named only where the DNA matches it firmly. The size of a clone is reported for some rows only, either as once, few or many, or as a class for expanded clones.

V: TRBV7-8; J: TRBJ2-5; D: NA; size: NA; CDR3: CASSIARKEQETQYF; DNA: TGTGCCAGCAGCATAGCGCGGAAGGAACAAGAGACCCAGTACTTC
V: TRBV15; J: TRBJ1-6; D: NA; size: NA; CDR3: CATSSVNSPLHF; DNA: TGTGCCACCAGCAGTGTTAATTCACCCCTCCACTTT
V: TRBV29-1; J: TRBJ2-7; D: NA; size: few; CDR3: CSVEDTSSYEQYF; DNA: TGCAGCGTGGAGGACACTAGCTCCTACGAGCAGTACTTC
V: TRBV23-1; J: TRBJ2-1; D: NA; size: NA; CDR3: CASSTGTSRVF; DNA: TGCGCCAGCAGTACCGGGACTTCGCGGGTCTTC
V: TRBV5-6; J: TRBJ2-1; D: NA; size: NA; CDR3: CASSFENEQFF; DNA: TGTGCCAGCAGCTTCGAGAATGAGCAGTTCTTC
V: TRBV4-3; J: TRBJ2-7; D: NA; size: NA; CDR3: CASSQDRGWEQYF; DNA: TGCGCCAGCAGCCAAGATAGGGGATGGGAGCAGTACTTC
V: TRBV13; J: TRBJ2-5; D: TRBD1; size: NA; CDR3: CASSKRQGPETQYF; DNA: TGTGCCAGCAGCAAAAGACAGGGTCCAGAGACCCAGTACTTC
V: TRBV7-3; J: TRBJ1-5; D: NA; size: NA; CDR3: CASSLGINQPQHF; DNA: TGTGCCAGCAGCTTGGGAATCAATCAGCCCCAGCATTTT
V: TRBV30; J: TRBJ1-6; D: NA; size: few; CDR3: CAWSEGSPLHF; DNA: TGTGCCTGGAGCGAGGGTTCACCCCTCCACTTT
V: TRBV2; J: TRBJ1-1; D: NA; size: once; CDR3: CASNDRLNTEAFF; DNA: TGTGCCAGCAATGACAGACTGAACACTGAAGCTTTCTTT
V: TRBV9; J: TRBJ2-1; D: TRBD1; size: few; CDR3: CASSVAKTGGNEQFF; DNA: TGTGCCAGCAGCGTAGCTAAGACAGGGGGAAATGAGCAGTTCTTC
V: TRBV30; J: TRBJ1-5; D: NA; size: NA; CDR3: CAWASRGGQPQHF; DNA: TGTGCCTGGGCCTCCAGGGGCGGTCAGCCCCAGCATTTT
V: TRBV21-1; J: TRBJ1-5; D: NA; size: NA; CDR3: CASSTQTGWNQPQHF; DNA: TGTGCCAGCAGCACCCAAACAGGGTGGAATCAGCCCCAGCATTTT
V: TRBV4-3; J: TRBJ2-5; D: TRBD1; size: once; CDR3: CASSQGGKGAGETQYF; DNA: TGCGCCAGCAGCCAAGGGGGAAAGGGGGCTGGGGAGACCCAGTACTTC
V: TRBV14; J: TRBJ2-1; D: NA; size: NA; CDR3: CASSPKGFEQFF; DNA: TGTGCCAGCAGTCCTAAGGGGTTTGAGCAGTTCTTC
V: TRBV10-3; J: TRBJ2-3; D: TRBD2; size: few; CDR3: CAISESTGTSGITDTQYF; DNA: TGTGCCATCAGTGAGTCGACGGGGACTAGCGGGATCACAGATACGCAGTATTTT
V: TRBV29-1; J: TRBJ1-2; D: NA; size: NA; CDR3: CSVEKDGGRGNYGYTF; DNA: TGCAGCGTTGAAAAAGACGGGGGCAGGGGCAACTACGGCTACACCTTC
V: TRBV30; J: TRBJ1-2; D: NA; size: NA; CDR3: CAWSTERTQADGYTF; DNA: TGTGCCTGGAGTACAGAGCGGACCCAGGCAGATGGCTACACCTTC
V: TRBV15; J: TRBJ2-3; D: NA; size: NA; CDR3: CATSRVGPGPLTDTQYF; DNA: TGTGCCACCAGCAGAGTCGGTCCAGGACCTCTCACAGATACGCAGTATTTT
V: TRBV29-1; J: TRBJ2-1; D: TRBD2; size: few; CDR3: CSVRGLAGGKSSYNEQFF; DNA: TGCAGCGTGAGGGGACTAGCGGGGGGAAAGAGCTCCTACAATGAGCAGTTCTTC
V: TRBV30; J: TRBJ2-1; D: NA; size: NA; CDR3: CAWSHGLADNEQFF; DNA: TGTGCCTGGAGTCATGGGCTAGCAGACAATGAGCAGTTCTTC
V: TRBV13; J: TRBJ1-1; D: NA; size: NA; CDR3: CASSFSGGNTEAFF; DNA: TGTGCCAGCAGCTTCTCTGGCGGAAACACTGAAGCTTTCTTT
V: TRBV29-1; J: TRBJ2-1; D: NA; size: NA; CDR3: CSVDRENRDNEQFF; DNA: TGCAGCGTTGATCGGGAGAATCGCGACAATGAGCAGTTCTTC
V: TRBV4-3; J: TRBJ1-5; D: TRBD1; size: NA; CDR3: CASSQDGTGNQPQHF; DNA: TGCGCCAGCAGCCAAGACGGGACAGGGAATCAGCCCCAGCATTTT
V: TRBV29-1; J: TRBJ2-4; D: NA; size: few; CDR3: CSVEDEEGRGYF; DNA: TGCAGCGTTGAAGATGAGGAGGGGCGGGGGTACTTC
V: TRBV7-9; J: TRBJ2-5; D: NA; size: NA; CDR3: CASSPTGDQETQYF; DNA: TGTGCCAGCAGCCCAACGGGGGACCAAGAGACCCAGTACTTC
V: TRBV27; J: TRBJ1-1; D: TRBD1; size: NA; CDR3: CASSLTNTGTAPAFF; DNA: TGTGCCAGCAGTCTTACGAACACCGGGACAGCTCCGGCTTTCTTT
V: TRBV13; J: TRBJ2-2; D: NA; size: NA; CDR3: CAIPIDTGELFF; DNA: TGTGCCATTCCGATCGACACCGGGGAGCTGTTTTTT
V: TRBV19; J: TRBJ2-7; D: TRBD2; size: NA; CDR3: CASSIGTRNEQYF; DNA: TGTGCCAGTAGTATCGGGACTAGAAACGAGCAGTACTTC
V: TRBV29-1; J: TRBJ2-4; D: TRBD1; size: few; CDR3: CSVAGKTDRAKNIQYF; DNA: TGCAGCGTTGCCGGGAAAACGGACAGGGCCAAAAACATTCAGTACTTC
V: TRBV6-5; J: TRBJ1-2; D: NA; size: NA; CDR3: CASSYKQGGPNGYTF; DNA: TGTGCCAGCAGTTACAAACAGGGAGGCCCAAATGGCTACACCTTC
V: TRBV30; J: TRBJ1-1; D: NA; size: NA; CDR3: CAWVQSRGTEAFF; DNA: TGTGCCTGGGTCCAATCAAGGGGCACTGAAGCTTTCTTT
V: TRBV2; J: TRBJ1-5; D: NA; size: few; CDR3: CASKNRSKPQHF; DNA: TGTGCCAGCAAGAACAGGTCAAAGCCCCAGCATTTT
V: TRBV29-1; J: TRBJ1-4; D: NA; size: NA; CDR3: CSVLHPGNEKLFF; DNA: TGCAGCGTCTTACATCCAGGGAATGAAAAACTGTTTTTT
V: TRBV29-1; J: TRBJ1-1; D: TRBD1; size: NA; CDR3: CSVSIWDRDTEAFF; DNA: TGCAGCGTTTCAATCTGGGACAGGGACACTGAAGCTTTCTTT
V: TRBV30; J: TRBJ1-1; D: NA; size: NA; CDR3: CAWSTGMNTEAFF; DNA: TGTGCCTGGAGTACAGGGATGAACACTGAAGCTTTCTTT
V: TRBV7-9; J: TRBJ1-1; D: NA; size: NA; CDR3: CASSYGGETEAFF; DNA: TGTGCCAGCAGCTATGGAGGGGAAACTGAAGCTTTCTTT
V: TRBV14; J: TRBJ1-4; D: NA; size: NA; CDR3: CASSQEGSGREDEKLFF; DNA: TGTGCCAGCAGCCAAGAGGGGAGCGGCAGGGAGGACGAAAAACTGTTTTTT
V: TRBV30; J: TRBJ1-1; D: NA; size: NA; CDR3: CAWSRGGGSEAFF; DNA: TGTGCCTGGTCCCGAGGAGGAGGCTCAGAAGCTTTCTTT
V: TRBV13; J: TRBJ1-1; D: TRBD1; size: few; CDR3: CASSWTGLSNTEAFF; DNA: TGTGCCAGCAGCTGGACAGGCCTCTCGAACACTGAAGCTTTCTTT